The 14 T cell receptor beta chains presented below share a single source sample, sequenced in a study of T cell responses to AZD1222 COVID-19 vaccine. Libraries were prepared by immunoSEQ multiplex PCR; TCRdb keeps only in-frame clonotypes and omits some of them. The profile shows fewer than 300,000 clones, more than 80% of them singletons. Sequencing used peripheral blood, obtained on day 0 of AZD1222 vaccination. These receptors were collected from an adult in good health.

A word on this clone: Within the sample, other DNA sequences also encode this same CDR3. The chain uses TRBV11-3 and TRBJ2-3; a possible D gene is TRBD1 (6 bases). V was pared by 1 base and J by 0 bases, with 8 bases between. In germline, CDR1 is SGHNT, CDR2 YENEEA. The CDR3 runs to 15 residues. For the CDR3, the DNA is TGTGCCAGCAGCTTAGGGCAGGGGAGCACAGATACGCAGTATTTT. Translating it yields CASSLGQGSTDTQYF.

This rearrangement joins TRBV4-1 to TRBJ2-3; D ambiguous. V gave up 1 base and J gave up 7 bases, with 15 bases separating them. The CDR3 covers 15 residues. Germline CDR1 and CDR2: MGHRA and YSYEKL. The CDR3 nucleotides are TGCGCCAGCAGCCAAGTTTTGAGCCAAGGGAATACGCAGTATTTT. It translates to CASSQVLSQGNTQYF.

This clone was observed a single time. This chain uses TRBV6-2 or TRBV6-3 with TRBJ2-1; TRBD1 aligns across 10 bases. Trimming at V came to 5 bases and at J to 6 bases, leaving 7 bases not matched to a gene. Germline lookup yields CDR1 MNHEY and CDR2 SVGEGT. The CDR3 covers 15 residues. In nucleotides, the CDR3 is TGTGCCAGCAGTACCCGGGACAGGGGAGCCAATGAGCAGTTCTTC. This translates into CASSTRDRGANEQFF.

The chain has TRBV12-3 or TRBV12-4 and TRBJ2-5; 7 bases fit TRBD1. The CDR3 spans 13 residues. With V trimmed by 6 bases and J by 5 bases, 6 bases remained unmatched. For the CDR3, the DNA is TGTGCCAGCAGCTGGACAGGAAGGGAGACCCAGTACTTC. Its protein product is CASSWTGRETQYF.

The chain has TRBV19 and TRBJ2-7, with 9 bases fitting TRBD1. From germline, CDR1 is LNHDA and CDR2 SQIVND (reference sequence). The CDR3 extends over 15 amino acids. V shed 4 bases and J 5 bases; nucleotides not matched to a gene: 9. The CDR3 reads CASSTLRDRAHEQYF. DNA for the CDR3: TGTGCCAGTAGTACCCTCCGGGACAGGGCCCACGAGCAGTACTTC.

The CDR3 loop is CASSLVGAGGPGEQFF. The CDR3 DNA is TGTGCCAGCAGCTTAGTCGGCGCGGGGGGGCCGGGGGAGCAGTTCTTC. This chain joins TRBV7-2 and TRBJ2-1; 9 positions agree with TRBD2. The CDR3 contains 16 residues. CDR1 and CDR2 from the germline V gene are SGHTA and FQGNSA. The V gene end was trimmed by 1 base and the J gene end by 10 bases; junction bases not matched to a gene: 11.

This clone was picked up one time. This chain uses TRBV27 with TRBJ2-5; 8 bases line up with TRBD1. The CDR3 spans 13 residues. Germline values: CDR1 MNHEY, CDR2 SMNVEV (reference sequence). J lost 4 bases, V lost 5 bases, and 3 bases had no gene match. The CDR3 sequence is CASSPDRVETQYF. In nucleotides, the CDR3 is TGTGCCAGCAGTCCGGACAGGGTAGAGACCCAGTACTTC.

The chain uses TRBV15 and TRBJ2-2, with 8 bases lining up with TRBD1. This CDR3 is 16 amino acids long. With V trimmed by 0 bases and J by 7 bases, 7 bases remained unmatched. CDR1 and CDR2 from the germline V gene are LNHNV and YYDKDF (reference sequence). CDR3 protein: CATSREGAGGLGELFF. The CDR3 DNA sequence: TGTGCCACCAGCAGAGAAGGGGCAGGGGGCCTCGGGGAGCTGTTTTTT. The full variable domain, in which reference TRBV15 and TRBJ2-2 provide the parts outside the CDR3, is DAMVIQNPRYQVTQFGKPVTLSCSQTLNHNVMYWYQQKSSQAPKLLFHYYDKDFNNEADTPDNFQSRRPNTSFCFLDIRSPGLGDTAMYLCATSREGAGGLGELFFGEGSRLTVL.

The gene calls are TRBV4-3 and TRBJ1-2; 8 bases are a match to TRBD1. J gave up 4 bases and V 4 bases, and 14 bases lay outside the gene matches. In germline, CDR1 is LGHNA, CDR2 YSLEER. The CDR3 length is 17 residues. The CDR3 DNA reads TGCGCCAGCAGCCGAGGGACAGGTGTGGATTATCGCTATGGCTACACCTTC. Translating gives CASSRGTGVDYRYGYTF.

This chain links TRBV2 with TRBJ2-1, with D uncertain. Germline lookup yields CDR1 SNHLY and CDR2 FYNNEI. The CDR3 consists of 14 residues. Trimming stripped 4 bases from V and 5 bases from J, with 12 bases between. The CDR3 spells CASSVTDQNNEQFF. The CDR3 coding sequence is TGTGCCAGCAGTGTTACCGACCAGAACAATGAGCAGTTCTTC. Filled out from reference TRBV2 and TRBJ2-1, the complete variable domain reads EPEVTQTPSHQVTQMGQEVILRCVPISNHLYFYWYRQILGQKVEFLVSFYNNEISEKSEIFDDQFSVERPDGSNFTLKIRSTKLEDSAMYFCASSVTDQNNEQFFGPGTRLTVL.

V usage is TRBV5-1 and J usage is TRBJ1-1; unclear D gene. The V end was cut by 0 bases, the J end by 2 bases, with 8 bases between. Germline V gives CDR1 SGHRS, CDR2 YFSETQ. The CDR3 runs to 14 residues. DNA of the CDR3: TGCGCCAGCAGCTTGGTAACGGCTAACACTGAAGCTTTCTTT. As protein: CASSLVTANTEAFF.

The chain employs TRBV7-3 and TRBJ2-5; 8 bases are shared with TRBD2. Losses at the gene ends were 2 bases for V and 7 bases for J; bases not matched to a gene: 3. The germline V gene has CDR1 SGHTA and CDR2 FQGTGA. CDR3 length: 13 residues. The CDR3 nucleotides read TGTGCCAGCAGCTTAGGTCGGGAGGGGACCCAGTACTTC. Translating it yields CASSLGREGTQYF.

The chain carries TRBV28 and TRBJ1-6; 7 bases align to TRBD1. V trimming: 5 bases; J trimming: 8 bases; junction bases outside the gene matches: 9. The CDR3 sequence is 15 residues long. Germline loops: CDR1 MDHEN, CDR2 SYDVKM. CDR3 residues: CASSPTGRLDSPLHF. CDR3 coding DNA: TGTGCCAGCAGTCCGACAGGGAGGTTGGATTCACCCCTCCACTTT.

V usage is TRBV27 and J usage is TRBJ2-1; D remains ambiguous. Germline CDR1 MNHEY, CDR2 SMNVEV (reference sequence). This CDR3 region has 16 residues. Trimming removed 5 bases from V and 4 bases from J, with 18 bases in between. CDR3 nucleotide sequence: TGTGCCAGCAGTCCCCATGAAGCCCAGAAGTACAATGAGCAGTTCTTC. Encoded protein: CASSPHEAQKYNEQFF.